Listed here are 29 T cell receptor beta chains from one sample, sequenced in a study of monozygotic twins with inflammatory bowel disease. TCRdb reprocessed the 5' RACE reads and keeps a single row for each CDR3 protein, giving no DNA. Reported are just over 300,000 distinct CDR3 sequences; the ten largest clones contain roughly 5.2%. Sequencing used blood. The receptors shown here come from a human donor with ulcerative colitis or Crohn's disease, or a healthy co-twin of an affected twin (not recorded which).

This chain connects TRBV6-6 to TRBJ1-1. This CDR3 has 12 residues. From germline, CDR1 is MNHNY and CDR2 SVGAGI (reference sequence). CDR3 loop: CASSYGTQEAFF.

J is TRBJ1-2 and V is TRBV7-9; the D call of TRBD1 rests on TCRdb alone, since no DNA is present to check it. This CDR3 has 14 residues. Looked up from germline, CDR1 is SEHNR and CDR2 is FQNEAQ (reference sequence). This CDR3 reads CATGRDRASYGYTF.

The CDR3 sequence: CASRPGQGTSEQYF. This chain links TRBV19 with TRBJ2-7; TCRdb's assignment of TRBD1 cannot be checked, as there is no DNA. Per the germline V gene, CDR1 is LNHDA and CDR2 is SQIVND (reference sequence). This CDR3 has 14 amino acids.

This chain uses TRBV4-3 with TRBJ2-5. This CDR3 is 14 amino acids long. Germline V gene data show CDR1 as LGHNA and CDR2 as YSLEER. The CDR3 is CASSHRQTQETQYF.

This chain joins TRBV12-3 or TRBV12-4 and TRBJ1-1; TCRdb lists TRBD1, though no DNA is available to test this call. The CDR3 is 14 amino acids. The CDR3 sequence is CASSQQGAGTEAFF.

This chain joins TRBV7-9 and TRBJ2-7; checking the TCRdb D call of TRBD1 is not possible without DNA. There are 14 residues in the CDR3. CDR1 and CDR2 (germline): SEHNR, FQNEAQ (reference sequence). CDR3 sequence reads: CASSFPVGSEEQYF.

The J gene is TRBJ2-2, the V gene TRBV6-1; lacking DNA, the TRBD2 call made by TCRdb goes unchecked. The CDR3 is 13 amino acids. Looked up from germline, CDR1 is MNHNS and CDR2 is SASEGT. The CDR3 is CASTAGGTGELFF.

This chain connects TRBV5-1 to TRBJ2-2; as DNA is missing, the TRBD1 call by TCRdb cannot be tested. This CDR3 has 12 amino acids. Per germline, CDR1 SGHRS and CDR2 YFSETQ. CDR3 sequence reads: CASSHGQGELFF.

The rearrangement joins TRBV4-3 to TRBJ1-2; TCRdb selects TRBD1, and the lack of DNA leaves this call unchecked. Germline lookup yields CDR1 LGHNA and CDR2 YSLEER. The CDR3 loop spans 13 amino acids. CDR3 sequence reads: CASSQAGARGYTF.

The V call is TRBV5-6, the J call TRBJ2-3; TCRdb calls TRBD2, which cannot be checked without DNA. Germline V lookup: CDR1 SGHDT, CDR2 YYEEEE. CDR3 length: 15 residues. This CDR3 reads CASTLSGGAADTQYF. Full variable domain (rest looked up from reference TRBV5-6 and TRBJ2-3): DAGVTQSPTHLIKTRGQQVTLRCSPKSGHDTVSWYQQALGQGPQFIFQYYEEEERQRGNFPDRFSGHQFPNYSSELNVNALLLGDSALYLCASTLSGGAADTQYFGPGTRLTVL.

This sequence joins TRBV24-1 and TRBJ2-1; TCRdb calls TRBD2, which cannot be checked without DNA. This CDR3 spans 16 amino acids. The germline CDR1 and CDR2 sequences are KGHDR and SFDVKD. This chain's CDR3 is CATSDLWSSGRNEQFF.

The V gene is TRBV11-2, the J gene TRBJ2-4; TCRdb proposes TRBD1, but this gene call is untestable without DNA. The CDR3 has 15 residues. Germline-derived CDR1 and CDR2 are SGHAT and FQNNGV. The CDR3 sequence: CASRPRSKPGDIQYF. Based on the CDR3 plus reference TRBV11-2 and TRBJ2-4, the full variable domain is EAGVAQSPRYKIIEKRQSVAFWCNPISGHATLYWYQQILGQGPKLLIQFQNNGVVDDSQLPKDRFSAERLKGVDSTLKIQPAKLEDSAVYLCASRPRSKPGDIQYFGAGTRLSVL.

The chain carries TRBV6-1 and TRBJ1-2; the D gene TCRdb calls, TRBD1, cannot be checked with no DNA. In germline, CDR1 is MNHNS, CDR2 SASEGT. This CDR3 is built from 14 residues. The CDR3 protein is CASRPQGSPHGYTF.

The rearrangement uses TRBV24-1 and TRBJ2-1. The CDR3 has 15 residues. From germline, CDR1 is KGHDR and CDR2 SFDVKD. The CDR3 loop is CATSFGPELYNEQFF.

This chain joins TRBV11-2 and TRBJ2-4; absent DNA, TCRdb's TRBD2 call cannot be checked. The germline V gene has CDR1 SGHAT and CDR2 FQNNGV. The CDR3 contains 13 residues. This chain's CDR3 is CASSLGEKNIQYF. Full variable domain (outside the CDR3, taken from reference TRBV11-2 and TRBJ2-4): EAGVAQSPRYKIIEKRQSVAFWCNPISGHATLYWYQQILGQGPKLLIQFQNNGVVDDSQLPKDRFSAERLKGVDSTLKIQPAKLEDSAVYLCASSLGEKNIQYFGAGTRLSVL.

This chain joins TRBV18 and TRBJ2-1; the TCRdb call, TRBD2, lacks DNA for checking. Germline V CDR1 and CDR2: KGHSH, LQKENI. The CDR3 sequence is 17 residues long. CDR3 sequence reads: CASSPPTGTSGSFEQFF.

The chain employs TRBV5-1 and TRBJ2-3; the TRBD2 assignment by TCRdb is unverifiable without DNA. Germline assignment: CDR1 SGHRS and CDR2 YFSETQ. This CDR3 has 15 residues. The CDR3 reads CASSSLAVSTDTQYF.

The chain joins TRBV20-1 to TRBJ2-1. CDR3 size: 11 residues. Germline lookup yields CDR1 DFQATT and CDR2 SNEGSKA (reference sequence). The CDR3 region is CSPGRVGEQFF.

The chain uses TRBV7-9 and TRBJ1-5. Germline V gives CDR1 SEHNR, CDR2 FQNEAQ (reference sequence). The CDR3 covers 17 residues. CDR3 sequence reads: CASSLVGRAGILQPQHF.

J is TRBJ2-7 and V is TRBV28. CDR1 and CDR2 from the germline V gene are MDHEN and SYDVKM. CDR3 size: 11 residues. The CDR3 here is CASARTYEQYF.

The rearrangement links TRBV10-3 to TRBJ2-5; TCRdb names TRBD2, which stays unverified in the absence of DNA. The germline gives CDR1 ENHRY, CDR2 SYGVKD. The CDR3 has 16 amino acids. CDR3 residues: CAISKGLAGTQETQYF.

This rearrangement joins TRBV3-1 to TRBJ2-1; there is no DNA to check the TCRdb D call of TRBD1. Looked up from germline, CDR1 is LGHDT and CDR2 is YNNKEL (reference sequence). This CDR3 has 17 residues. The CDR3 loop reads CASSHERGTLGNNEQFF.

The rearrangement joins TRBV20-1 to TRBJ2-5; TCRdb calls TRBD1, which cannot be checked without DNA. CDR3 length: 15 residues. Germline V lookup: CDR1 DFQATT, CDR2 SNEGSKA (reference sequence). This chain's CDR3 is CSAAGADGLGETQYF.

The genes are TRBV7-2 and TRBJ2-1; there is no DNA to check the TCRdb D call of TRBD1. The germline V gene has CDR1 SGHTA and CDR2 FQGNSA. The CDR3 length is 15 residues. The CDR3 sequence is CASSLFSGAYNEQFF.

This chain joins TRBV27 and TRBJ2-7. The CDR3 runs to 15 residues. Looked up from germline, CDR1 is MNHEY and CDR2 is SMNVEV (reference sequence). CDR3 residues: CASSLTWDLSYEQYF.

The chain uses TRBV12-3 or TRBV12-4 and TRBJ1-5; the D call from TCRdb, TRBD1, cannot be confirmed without DNA. The CDR3 covers 14 residues. CDR3 loop: CASSMGHRNQPQHF.

The V call is TRBV6-2 or TRBV6-3, the J call TRBJ1-6; the TCRdb call, TRBD1, lacks DNA for checking. The CDR3 has 18 residues. Per germline, CDR1 MNHEY and CDR2 SVGEGT. CDR3 region: CASSYSTGAGQGYEPLHF.

The chain links TRBV12-3 or TRBV12-4 to TRBJ2-5. CDR3 length equals 13 residues. The CDR3 here is CASSLRMGETQYF.

The chain couples TRBV5-1 to TRBJ2-5; the D gene TCRdb calls, TRBD2, cannot be checked with no DNA. Looked up from germline, CDR1 is SGHRS and CDR2 is YFSETQ. This CDR3 region has 13 residues. CDR3 amino acids: CASSGGPQETQYF.